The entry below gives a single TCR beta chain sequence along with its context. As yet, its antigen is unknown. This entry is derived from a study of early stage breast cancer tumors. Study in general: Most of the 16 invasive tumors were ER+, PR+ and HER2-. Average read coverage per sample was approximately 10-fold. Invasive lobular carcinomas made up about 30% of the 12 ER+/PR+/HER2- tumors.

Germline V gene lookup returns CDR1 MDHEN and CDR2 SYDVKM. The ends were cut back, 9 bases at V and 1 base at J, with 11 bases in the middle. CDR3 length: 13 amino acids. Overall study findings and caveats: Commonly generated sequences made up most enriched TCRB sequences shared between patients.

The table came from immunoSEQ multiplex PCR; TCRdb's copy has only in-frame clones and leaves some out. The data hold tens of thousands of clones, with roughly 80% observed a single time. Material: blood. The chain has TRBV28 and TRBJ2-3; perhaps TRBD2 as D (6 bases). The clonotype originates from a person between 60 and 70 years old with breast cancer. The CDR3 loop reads CASARGGTDTQYF. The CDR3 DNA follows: TGTGCCAGTGCCCGCGGGGGCACAGATACGCAGTATTTT.